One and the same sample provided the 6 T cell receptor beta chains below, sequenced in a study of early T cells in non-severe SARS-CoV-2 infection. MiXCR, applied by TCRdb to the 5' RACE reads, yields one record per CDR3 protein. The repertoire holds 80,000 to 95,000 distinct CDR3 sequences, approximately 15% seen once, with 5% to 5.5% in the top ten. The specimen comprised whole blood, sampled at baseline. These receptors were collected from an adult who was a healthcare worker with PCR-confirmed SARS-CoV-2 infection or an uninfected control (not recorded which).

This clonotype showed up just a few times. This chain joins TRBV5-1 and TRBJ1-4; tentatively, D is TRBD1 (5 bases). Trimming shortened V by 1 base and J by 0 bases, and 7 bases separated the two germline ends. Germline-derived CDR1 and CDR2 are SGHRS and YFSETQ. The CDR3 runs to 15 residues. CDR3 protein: CASSLSGATNEKLFF. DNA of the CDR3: TGCGCCAGCAGCTTGTCGGGGGCAACTAATGAAAAACTGTTTTTT. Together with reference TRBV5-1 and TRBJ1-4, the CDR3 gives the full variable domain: KAGVTQTPRYLIKTRGQQVTLSCSPISGHRSVSWYQQTPGQGLQFLFEYFSETQRNKGNFPGRFSGRQFSNSRSEMNVSTLELGDSALYLCASSLSGATNEKLFFGSGTQLSVL.

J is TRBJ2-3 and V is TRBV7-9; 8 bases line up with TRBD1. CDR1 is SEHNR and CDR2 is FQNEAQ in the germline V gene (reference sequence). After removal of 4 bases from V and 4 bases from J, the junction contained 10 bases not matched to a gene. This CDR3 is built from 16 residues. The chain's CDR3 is CASSSPGQGGADTQYF. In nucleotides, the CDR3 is TGTGCCAGCAGCTCGCCTGGACAGGGAGGTGCAGATACGCAGTATTTT.

The CDR3 bases are TGTGCCAGCTCACAGGGAGGGGATTCACCCCTCCACTTT. Amino acid sequence: CASSQGGDSPLHF. V gene TRBV18 combines with J gene TRBJ1-6, with a possible D match to TRBD1 (5 bases). The CDR3 sequence is 13 residues long. In germline, CDR1 is KGHSH, CDR2 LQKENI. Between the trimmed V and J ends, which lost 4 bases and 8 bases, there was a span of 9 bases.

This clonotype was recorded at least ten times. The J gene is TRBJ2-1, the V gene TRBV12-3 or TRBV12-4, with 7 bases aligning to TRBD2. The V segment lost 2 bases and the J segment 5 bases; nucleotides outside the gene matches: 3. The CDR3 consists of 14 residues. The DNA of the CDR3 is TGTGCCAGCAGTTTAAGCGGGACTGACAATGAGCAGTTCTTC. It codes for CASSLSGTDNEQFF.

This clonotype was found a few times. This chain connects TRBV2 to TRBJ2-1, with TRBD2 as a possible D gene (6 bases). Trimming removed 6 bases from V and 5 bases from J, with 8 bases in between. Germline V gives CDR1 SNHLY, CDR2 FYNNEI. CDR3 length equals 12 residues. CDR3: CASREGHNEQFF. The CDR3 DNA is TGTGCCAGCAGGGAGGGCCACAATGAGCAGTTCTTC.

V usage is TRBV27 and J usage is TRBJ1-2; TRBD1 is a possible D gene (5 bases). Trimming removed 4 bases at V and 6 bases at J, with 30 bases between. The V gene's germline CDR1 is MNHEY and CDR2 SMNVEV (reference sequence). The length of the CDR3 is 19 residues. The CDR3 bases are TGTGCCAGCAGTTCCCTCCCCCGGGGCTACCGCGACCGAGGTGATGGCTACACCTTC. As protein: CASSSLPRGYRDRGDGYTF.